This entry features one TCR beta chain sequence. It has no known antigen specificity. Base qualities were left out, and no much larger clone turns up one base away. The data derive from a study of blood T cell repertoires in COVID-19 (dated by TCRdb to about 2020). About the study as a whole: Samples from collaborators originated in the United States, Italy and Spain and spanned both the acute and convalescent phases of COVID-19. Samples came from the ongoing ImmuneRACE study (first 160 participants) plus 1,254 subjects from 6 global collaborators. Nearly every sample came with metadata listing a de-identified subject ID, COVID-19 status, age in years and sex. The material from the prospective study consisted of cDNA or gDNA derived from T cells, B-cell-depleted T cells, or PBMCs. Where available, HLA class I and class II types were taken from metadata supplied by the sample provider and were not determined by assay-based typing. The repertoires were made available in a free public database intended to serve as a resource for research on the immune response to SARS-CoV-2. Deeply sampled blood TCRbeta repertoires from subjects exposed to, actively infected with, or recovered from COVID-19 were included in the dataset. What the work shows at the level of the full study, not this receptor alone: The quantity of clinical and demographic metadata differed by source and by participant and was supplied without curation.

TCRbeta CDR3 regions were amplified from genomic DNA using the immunoSEQ Assay, a bias-controlled multiplex PCR. As for the authors' bioinformatics: The number of nucleated cells in each sample was estimated by amplification of reference gene primers within the assay. To quantify the absolute abundance of each unique TCRbeta CDR3 rearrangement, sequence reads were collapsed and filtered. For each sample, productive Simpson clonality was calculated as the square root of Simpson's diversity index over productive rearrangements. As stored in TCRdb, this immuneACCESS dataset retains in-frame rearrangements with V and J assigned. A fraction of the clones does not appear; measured against another copy, unresolved V genes explain less than half of the discrepancy, and the remainder lacks a known reason. That table supplies the V and J calls and clone size; D and trimming were determined from the DNA. In this sample the table shows roughly 430,000 clones, roughly 90% of which occur a single time. In total, the top ten clones hold around 2.1% of the sample.

In the prospective study, participants were about 18 to 89 years old, resided in around 25 geographic areas of the United States, and were enrolled through a virtual design. In the prospective study, cohorts were assigned on the basis of participant-reported clinical history obtained from a screening survey and a study questionnaire. In the prospective study, whole blood, serum and a nasopharyngeal or oropharyngeal swab were collected from each participant by mobile phlebotomists. Additional blood draws and questionnaires over a 2-month period could optionally be provided by prospective study participants. Prospective study blood samples were shipped either frozen or at room temperature before DNA extraction. The sequenced material came from PBMCs or T cells enriched from blood (not recorded which). The source of this sequence is a woman between 35 and 50 years old with acute COVID-19.

CDR3 sequence: CASSLTGGGTEAFF. The nucleotides read TGTGCCAGCAGCTTGACAGGGGGAGGCACTGAAGCTTTCTTT. The V and J genes are TRBV5-6 and TRBJ1-1; TRBD1 lines up with 8 middle nucleotides. Trimming removed 1 base from V and 4 bases from J; the gene matches leave 3 bases unexplained. In the germline V gene, CDR1 corresponds to SGHDT and CDR2 to YYEEEE. The CDR3 goes from the cysteine to the phenylalanine over 14 residues. Only CDR3 DNA remains: 42 bases, in frame from the first base.